Each of the 2 T cell receptor beta chains below was sequenced from the same sample in a study of identical twins. TCRdb itself ran the 5' RACE reads through MiXCR, one entry per CDR3 protein. The data show approximately 680,000 distinct CDR3 sequences, with roughly 7.2% seen just once and about 1.6% held by the top ten. The same sample was also studied in work on yellow fever vaccine responses in identical twins.

The source material was PBMCs. These receptors all stem from a woman between 18 and 29 years old in good health.

This chain uses TRBV6-1 with TRBJ2-2; TRBD1 agrees at 9 bases. V lost 6 bases and J lost 6; bases outside the gene matches: 11. This CDR3 region has 16 residues. The germline CDR1 and CDR2 sequences are MNHNS and SASEGT. The CDR3 nucleotides are TGTGCCAGCAGACCACAGGGGGCACTAGTGTCCGGGGAGCTGTTTTTT. Translating gives CASRPQGALVSGELFF.

The chain uses TRBV28 and TRBJ1-2; D is ambiguous. Trimming took off 7 bases at V and 2 bases at J, with 14 bases between the two ends. Germline CDR1 MDHEN, CDR2 SYDVKM. The CDR3 covers 14 residues. The CDR3, as DNA: TGTGCCAGCACCCTCAGCTTACTCAACTATGGCTACACCTTC. It translates to CASTLSLLNYGYTF.